The 26 T cell receptor beta chains below all came from one sample that was sequenced in a study of cytomegalovirus exposure and HLA in healthy donors. The PCR ran on 60 Vbeta and 13 Jbeta primers. Data came from immunoSEQ multiplex PCR; TCRdb stores just in-frame clones and leaves some out. The profile shows fewer than 150,000 clones, roughly 15% of them singletons. What was sequenced was PBMCs. The origin of the receptors is a woman aged 18-29 years in good health and CMV-seronegative.

The chain carries TRBV7-2 and TRBJ2-5; 9 bases are a match to TRBD2. Trimming took 2 bases from V and 1 from J; bases not matched to a gene: 8. The CDR3 covers 17 residues. Germline loops: CDR1 SGHTA, CDR2 FQGNSA. Here the CDR3 reads CASSLLGTSSPQETQYF. The CDR3 DNA reads TGTGCCAGCAGCTTATTGGGGACTAGCTCCCCCCAAGAGACCCAGTACTTC.

This chain connects TRBV27 to TRBJ1-5; weak D call: TRBD1 (6 bases). The CDR3 loop spans 15 amino acids. Trimming removed 3 bases from V and 4 bases from J, with 13 bases in between. Germline CDR1 is MNHEY and CDR2 is SMNVEV (reference sequence). CDR3 DNA: TGTGCCAGCAGTTTGGGGAGGGGGGCAAATCAGCCCCAGCATTTT. Translated: CASSLGRGANQPQHF.

A few counts support this clone. The chain uses TRBV6-1 and TRBJ1-2, with 7 bases aligning to TRBD1. The CDR3 consists of 17 residues. CDR1 is MNHNS, CDR2 SASEGT, per germline. J lost 5 bases, V lost 2 bases, and 14 bases had no gene match. The CDR3 sequence: CASSERQGDLISYGYTF. CDR3 DNA: TGTGCCAGCAGTGAACGACAGGGCGACCTTATTAGTTATGGCTACACCTTC.

This clone was found a few times. The chain uses TRBV5-1 and TRBJ2-5, with unresolved D. The CDR3 consists of 18 residues. The germline V and J ends were trimmed by 0 bases and 0 bases, with 18 bases remaining between them. Germline V gene lookup returns CDR1 SGHRS and CDR2 YFSETQ. The CDR3 coding sequence is TGCGCCAGCAGCTTGGACGCGCCCGTGGAGCTGGACCAAGAGACCCAGTACTTC. Amino acid sequence: CASSLDAPVELDQETQYF.

V gene TRBV11-3 combines with J gene TRBJ2-5; D possibly corresponds to TRBD1 (6 bases). Germline V gives CDR1 SGHNT, CDR2 YENEEA. V lost 5 bases and J lost 2, with 15 bases in between. The CDR3 spans 15 residues. CDR3 coding DNA: TGTGCCAGCAGCACCCGAACAGGGCCACAAGAGACCCAGTACTTC. Translating gives CASSTRTGPQETQYF. The full variable domain, in which reference TRBV11-3 and TRBJ2-5 provide the parts outside the CDR3, is EAGVVQSPRYKIIEKKQPVAFWCNPISGHNTLYWYLQNLGQGPELLIRYENEEAVDDSQLPKDRFSAERLKGVDSTLKIQPAELGDSAVYLCASSTRTGPQETQYFGPGTRLLVL.

This clone turned up a few times. J is TRBJ1-5 and V is TRBV30; no firm D call. The CDR3 loop spans 12 amino acids. Germline CDR1 and CDR2: GTSNPN and SVGIG (reference sequence). Trimming removed 2 bases at V and 6 bases at J, with 8 bases between. The CDR3 bases are TGTGCCTGGAGTCTCGGGGTTCAGCCCCAGCATTTT. It yields the protein CAWSLGVQPQHF.

This clone was counted a few times. The chain combines TRBV19 with TRBJ2-7; possibly TRBD2 for D (5 bases). The CDR3 consists of 14 residues. Trimming removed 7 bases at V and 3 bases at J, with 16 bases between. From germline, CDR1 is LNHDA and CDR2 SQIVND (reference sequence). CDR3 in amino acids: CASTPPGDRYEQYF. CDR3 in DNA: TGTGCCAGTACTCCCCCCGGGGATCGCTACGAGCAGTACTTC.

This clone was found a few times. This rearrangement joins TRBV5-1 to TRBJ1-1, with 9 nucleotides matching TRBD1. CDR3 length: 14 amino acids. Trimming took 4 bases from V and 4 from J; bases not matched to a gene: 5. Per the germline V gene, CDR1 is SGHRS and CDR2 is YFSETQ. The CDR3, as DNA: TGCGCCAGCAGCCCACAGGGGGCGCTCACTGAAGCTTTCTTT. It is translated as CASSPQGALTEAFF.

This clone was seen only a few times. The chain recombines TRBV30 with TRBJ2-7; TRBD1 aligns across 7 bases. J lost 6 bases, V lost 8 bases, and 16 bases had no gene match. Germline loops: CDR1 GTSNPN, CDR2 SVGIG (reference sequence). This CDR3 has 14 amino acids. CDR3 coding DNA: TGTGCCGGATCTTACAGGGGTTTAACCGGCGAGCAGTACTTC. Amino acid sequence: CAGSYRGLTGEQYF.

This clone was picked up a small number of times. This sequence joins TRBV6-1 and TRBJ1-3, with D possibly TRBD1 on 5 matching bases. This CDR3 has 16 residues. Per germline, CDR1 MNHNS and CDR2 SASEGT. Trimming pared 2 bases from V and 2 bases from J, leaving 13 bases between. The CDR3 DNA is TGTGCCAGCAGTGAATGGCAGGGCGGCCCTGGAAACACCATATATTTT. Amino acid sequence: CASSEWQGGPGNTIYF.

The chain is built from TRBV2 and TRBJ2-5; 9 bases are a match to TRBD1. CDR1 SNHLY and CDR2 FYNNEI come from the germline V gene. This CDR3 spans 15 amino acids. The V segment lost 5 bases and the J segment 4 bases; nucleotides outside the gene matches: 8. The CDR3 DNA is TGTGCCAGCAGTCGGACAGGGGAAGGGGTAGAGACCCAGTACTTC. Residues: CASSRTGEGVETQYF. The variable domain in full, completed from reference TRBV2 and TRBJ2-5, reads EPEVTQTPSHQVTQMGQEVILRCVPISNHLYFYWYRQILGQKVEFLVSFYNNEISEKSEIFDDQFSVERPDGSNFTLKIRSTKLEDSAMYFCASSRTGEGVETQYFGPGTRLLVL.

The sample holds a few counts of this clone. The rearrangement links TRBV5-1 to TRBJ2-2; tentative D call: TRBD1 (6 bases). Germline CDR1 reads SGHRS; CDR2 reads YFSETQ. V dropped 0 bases and J dropped 1 base, with 10 bases sitting between them. The CDR3 totals 16 residues. Here the CDR3 DNA reads TGCGCCAGCAGCTTGGGGGGGACAAAGAACACCGGGGAGCTGTTTTTT. Its translation: CASSLGGTKNTGELFF. The full variable domain, in which reference TRBV5-1 and TRBJ2-2 provide the parts outside the CDR3, is KAGVTQTPRYLIKTRGQQVTLSCSPISGHRSVSWYQQTPGQGLQFLFEYFSETQRNKGNFPGRFSGRQFSNSRSEMNVSTLELGDSALYLCASSLGGTKNTGELFFGEGSRLTVL.

This clone has just a few counts. The chain links TRBV9 to TRBJ1-2; TRBD1 matches at 8 bases. This CDR3 spans 14 amino acids. V shed 3 bases and J 5 bases; nucleotides not matched to a gene: 6. CDR1 and CDR2 from the germline V gene are SGDLS and YYNGEE. CDR3 loop: CASSAGGQDYGYTF. The CDR3 DNA reads as TGTGCCAGCAGCGCAGGGGGACAGGATTATGGCTACACCTTC.

The chain employs TRBV7-6 and TRBJ1-5; D is perhaps TRBD1 (5 bases). CDR1 is SGHVS and CDR2 is FNYEAQ in the germline V gene. The germline V and J ends were trimmed by 0 bases and 0 bases, with 9 bases remaining between them. There are 16 residues in the CDR3. CDR3 protein: CASSLARAYSNQPQHF. CDR3 in DNA: TGTGCCAGCAGCTTAGCCAGGGCATATAGCAATCAGCCCCAGCATTTT.

CDR3 region: CASSVGGMNTEAFF. CDR3 DNA sequence: TGTGCCAGCAGCGTAGGAGGGATGAACACTGAAGCTTTCTTT. The rearrangement links TRBV9 to TRBJ1-1; D call uncertain. V lost 0 bases, J lost 0 bases, and 6 bases lay in between. Per germline, CDR1 SGDLS and CDR2 YYNGEE. The CDR3 has 14 amino acids.

The rearrangement uses TRBV4-3 and TRBJ1-5; D gene ambiguous. CDR1 is LGHNA, CDR2 YSLEER, per germline. The CDR3 totals 16 residues. V shed 0 bases and J shed 2 bases, with 11 bases lying between them. The CDR3 bases are TGCGCCAGCAGCCAAGATTCCCACCCGGGCAATCAGCCCCAGCATTTT. It translates to CASSQDSHPGNQPQHF.

The chain couples TRBV7-2 to TRBJ2-7, with TRBD2 as a possible D gene (6 bases). The CDR3 loop spans 13 amino acids. Looked up from germline, CDR1 is SGHTA and CDR2 is FQGNSA. The V end lost 5 bases, the J end lost 3 bases, and 11 bases lay between the germline ends. The CDR3 nucleotides are TGTGCCAGCAGCCCCGGACTACTCTACGAGCAGTACTTC. Residues: CASSPGLLYEQYF.

In this sample, this clone turned up a few times. The chain employs TRBV18 and TRBJ1-1, with a possible D match to TRBD1 (6 bases). CDR1 is KGHSH, CDR2 LQKENI, per germline. The V and J ends lost 1 base and 4 bases respectively, with 13 bases between them. The CDR3 loop spans 15 amino acids. The chain's CDR3 is CASSPRGGVVTEAFF. The CDR3 DNA sequence: TGTGCCAGCTCACCACGGGGGGGCGTTGTCACTGAAGCTTTCTTT.

The chain employs TRBV7-9 and TRBJ2-7, with D perhaps TRBD2 (5 bases). The CDR3 sequence is 14 residues long. Trimming took off 4 bases at V and 3 bases at J, with 13 bases between the two ends. CDR1 and CDR2 from the germline V gene are SEHNR and FQNEAQ (reference sequence). In DNA form, the CDR3 reads TGTGCCAGCAGCTGGGAGTCCGCTGGCTACGAGCAGTACTTC. The encoded protein is CASSWESAGYEQYF.

DNA for the CDR3: TGTGCCAGCAGCTTGGGGCTAGGCACAGATACGCAGTATTTT. This codes for CASSLGLGTDTQYF. The gene calls are TRBV5-6 and TRBJ2-3, with D uncertain. The CDR3 has 14 amino acids. Germline-derived CDR1 and CDR2 are SGHDT and YYEEEE. The V gene lost 0 bases and the J gene lost 1 base, with 6 bases spanning the gap.

This clone was recorded a few times. The chain carries TRBV10-1 and TRBJ2-5; a possible D gene is TRBD2 (5 bases). The closer fit of TRBJ2-7 to the DNA end suggests the J call may be wrong. The CDR3 loop spans 15 amino acids. Germline CDR1 is WNHNN and CDR2 is SYGVQD (reference sequence). DNA of the CDR3: TGCGCCAGCGTCGAACTTCCGGGATTCTCCTACGAGCAGTACTTC. Translated: CASVELPGFSYEQYF.

V is TRBV27 and J is TRBJ1-1; D unresolved. The CDR3 runs to 15 residues. V lost 5 bases to trimming and J lost 4 bases, with 17 bases between them. Germline V gives CDR1 MNHEY, CDR2 SMNVEV (reference sequence). In nucleotides, the CDR3 is TGTGCCAGCAGTAAAACCCCCGGTTTGGTCACTGAAGCTTTCTTT. Its protein is CASSKTPGLVTEAFF.

In this sample, this clone turned up a few times. V gene TRBV30 combines with J gene TRBJ2-1; 16 positions agree with TRBD2. The CDR3 sequence is 17 residues long. Germline V gene sequence: CDR1 GTSNPN, CDR2 SVGIG (reference sequence). Losses at the gene ends were 2 bases for V and 8 bases for J; bases not matched to a gene: 9. The CDR3 DNA is TGTGCCTGGAGTCCCCTCGGGACTAGCGGGAGGGCCGATGAGCAGTTCTTC. It yields the protein CAWSPLGTSGRADEQFF.

This clone has a handful of counts. DNA for the CDR3: TGTGCCAGTAGCGGTGAGTCGGGGGAGCAGTACTTC. Protein sequence: CASSGESGEQYF. The chain links TRBV19 to TRBJ2-7; TRBD2 might be the D (5 bases). V lost 6 bases to trimming and J lost 7 bases, with 13 bases between them. CDR1 is LNHDA and CDR2 is SQIVND in the germline V gene (reference sequence). The CDR3 consists of 12 residues.

This clone was counted only a few times. The chain is built from TRBV4-1 and TRBJ2-3, with 7 bases lining up with TRBD2. This CDR3 has 15 amino acids. Trimming cost V 1 base and J 6 bases; bases outside gene matches: 7. The germline gives CDR1 MGHRA, CDR2 YSYEKL. The CDR3: CASSQASGLEDTQYF. DNA for the CDR3: TGCGCCAGCAGCCAAGCTAGCGGACTGGAGGATACGCAGTATTTT.

This clone has a handful of counts. This sequence joins TRBV5-6 and TRBJ2-7; D gene uncertain. There are 14 residues in the CDR3. Germline CDR1 and CDR2: SGHDT and YYEEEE. V lost 0 bases and J lost 2, with 9 bases in between. CDR3 residues: CASSLGQKAYEQYF. As DNA, the CDR3 is TGTGCCAGCAGCTTGGGGCAAAAAGCCTACGAGCAGTACTTC.